What follows are 3 T cell receptor beta chains derived from one specimen sequenced in a study of T cell repertoires in cytomegalovirus infection. TCRdb redid the calling of the reads with MiXCR, one entry per CDR3 protein. The top ten hold 55% to 70% of the sample, which has 200,000 to 250,000 distinct CDR3 sequences, about 39% seen once. What these receptors recognize is not known. The sample consisted of CD8+ T cells from cultured PBMCs, taken from culture after CMV antigen stimulation. These receptor sequences come from a human donor in good health (CMV status not recorded). Some clones in this sample may be carry-over from other donors' samples.

The rearrangement uses TRBV11-2 and TRBJ2-1; perhaps TRBD2 as D (6 bases). Trimming removed 5 bases at V and 3 bases at J, with 17 bases between. The CDR3 consists of 16 residues. The V gene's germline CDR1 is SGHAT and CDR2 FQNNGV. CDR3 sequence reads: CASSPRMPGDYNEQFF. The CDR3 nucleotides read TGTGCCAGCAGCCCCCGTATGCCGGGAGACTACAATGAGCAGTTCTTC.

The V gene is TRBV4-2, the J gene TRBJ2-3, with a possible D match to TRBD1 (5 bases). CDR3 size: 15 residues. Germline CDR1 LGHNA, CDR2 YNFKEQ. The V end lost 0 bases, the J end lost 6 bases, and 13 bases lay between the germline ends. As DNA, the CDR3 is TGTGCCAGCAGCCAAGAATCAGGACCAGGGGATACGCAGTATTTT. Protein product: CASSQESGPGDTQYF.

The chain links TRBV12-3 or TRBV12-4 to TRBJ2-1, with 8 nucleotides matching TRBD1. V gave up 7 bases and J gave up 7 bases; unmatched junction bases: 9. CDR3 length equals 14 residues. The DNA for the CDR3 is TGTGCCAGCATTCTTGGACAGGGATGGAATGAGCAGTTCTTC. It codes for CASILGQGWNEQFF.